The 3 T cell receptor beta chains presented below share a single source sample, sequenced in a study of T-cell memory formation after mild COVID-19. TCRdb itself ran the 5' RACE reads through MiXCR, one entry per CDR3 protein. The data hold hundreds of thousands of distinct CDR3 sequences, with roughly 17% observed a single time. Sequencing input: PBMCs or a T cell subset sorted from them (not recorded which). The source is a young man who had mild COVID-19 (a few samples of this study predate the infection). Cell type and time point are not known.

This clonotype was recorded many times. CDR3 amino acids: CASSDQGTNTEAFF. The CDR3 DNA is TGTGCCAGCAGTGATCAGGGAACGAACACTGAAGCTTTCTTT. The chain joins TRBV2 to TRBJ1-1, with TRBD1 as a possible D gene (5 bases). The CDR3 contains 14 residues. V was trimmed by 3 bases and J by 1 base, leaving 9 bases between them. Germline lookup yields CDR1 SNHLY and CDR2 FYNNEI.

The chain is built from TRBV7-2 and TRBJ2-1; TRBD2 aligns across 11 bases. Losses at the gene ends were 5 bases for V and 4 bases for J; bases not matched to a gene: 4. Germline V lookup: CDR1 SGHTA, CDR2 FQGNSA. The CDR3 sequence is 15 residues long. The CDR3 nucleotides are TGTGCCAGCAGCCGGACTAGCGGGTCTTACAATGAGCAGTTCTTC. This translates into CASSRTSGSYNEQFF.

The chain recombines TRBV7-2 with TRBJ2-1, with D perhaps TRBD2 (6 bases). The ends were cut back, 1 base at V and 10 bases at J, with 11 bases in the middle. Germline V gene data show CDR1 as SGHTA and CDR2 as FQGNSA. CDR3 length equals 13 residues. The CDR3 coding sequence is TGTGCCAGCAGCTTAGGGGGGGTGCGGGAGCAGTTCTTC. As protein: CASSLGGVREQFF.